A selection of T cell receptor beta chains follows, all from one sample in a study of control samples from healthy donors and cancer patients. Generated by immunoSEQ multiplex PCR, the TCRdb table keeps only in-frame clones and is missing some. The table lists about 65,000 clones, about nine tenths of them singletons, with 0.95% to 1.5% in the top ten. Material for sequencing was PBMCs. The receptor source for this set is a woman aged 45 to 65 with colorectal cancer. Each CDR3 is given with its conserved first and last residue. The D gene is left open where the match is weak. The size field is filled for only some rows; it gives once, few, many or a size class.

clone size: few; J gene: TRBJ2-7; CDR3 length: 16; V gene: TRBV2; D gene: .; CDR3 protein: CASSDRLGTRSYEQYF; CDR3 DNA: TGTGCCAGCAGTGATCGTTTAGGGACGAGATCCTACGAGCAGTACTTC
clone size: .; J gene: TRBJ2-5; CDR3 length: 17; V gene: TRBV2; D gene: TRBD1; CDR3 protein: CASSDHRGQVWSGTQYF; CDR3 DNA: TGTGCCAGCAGTGATCACAGGGGGCAGGTCTGGTCTGGGACCCAGTACTTC
clone size: .; J gene: TRBJ2-2; CDR3 length: 16; V gene: TRBV7-7; D gene: TRBD2; CDR3 protein: CASSSPEGGKDGELFF; CDR3 DNA: TGTGCCAGCAGCTCCCCCGAGGGAGGGAAAGACGGGGAGCTGTTTTTT
clone size: .; J gene: TRBJ2-5; CDR3 length: 11; V gene: TRBV19; D gene: .; CDR3 protein: CASSSKETQYF; CDR3 DNA: TGTGCTAGTAGTTCAAAAGAGACCCAGTACTTC
clone size: .; J gene: TRBJ2-7; CDR3 length: 11; V gene: TRBV30; D gene: TRBD2; CDR3 protein: CACSGGIEQYF; CDR3 DNA: TGTGCCTGCTCGGGGGGGATCGAGCAGTACTTC
clone size: .; J gene: TRBJ2-7; CDR3 length: 13; V gene: TRBV12-5; D gene: .; CDR3 protein: CASSLTYAYEQYF; CDR3 DNA: TGTGCTAGTAGCTTGACCTACGCCTACGAGCAGTACTTC
clone size: .; J gene: TRBJ1-2; CDR3 length: 13; V gene: TRBV2; D gene: TRBD1; CDR3 protein: CASREQGMGGYTF; CDR3 DNA: TGTGCCAGCAGAGAACAGGGGATGGGCGGCTACACCTTC
clone size: .; J gene: TRBJ2-7; CDR3 length: 14; V gene: TRBV28; D gene: TRBD2; CDR3 protein: CASRPGLAFYEQYF; CDR3 DNA: TGTGCCAGCAGACCGGGACTAGCTTTCTACGAGCAGTACTTC
clone size: .; J gene: TRBJ2-1; CDR3 length: 16; V gene: TRBV13; D gene: TRBD1; CDR3 protein: CASSRSGTGDYNEQFF; CDR3 DNA: TGTGCCAGCAGCCGATCCGGGACAGGAGACTACAATGAGCAGTTCTTC
clone size: .; J gene: TRBJ1-5; CDR3 length: 13; V gene: TRBV6-5; D gene: .; CDR3 protein: CASSYGSSQPQHF; CDR3 DNA: TGTGCCAGCAGTTACGGATCGAGTCAGCCCCAGCATTTT
clone size: .; J gene: TRBJ2-7; CDR3 length: 13; V gene: TRBV29-1; D gene: TRBD1; CDR3 protein: CSVEGQGPYEQYF; CDR3 DNA: TGCAGCGTTGAGGGACAGGGTCCGTACGAGCAGTACTTC
clone size: .; J gene: TRBJ2-5; CDR3 length: 13; V gene: TRBV6-6; D gene: .; CDR3 protein: CASSSEYQETQYF; CDR3 DNA: TGTGCCAGCAGTTCTGAGTACCAAGAGACCCAGTACTTC
clone size: once; J gene: TRBJ2-3; CDR3 length: 14; V gene: TRBV27; D gene: .; CDR3 protein: CASSLMVELGTQYF; CDR3 DNA: TGTGCCAGCAGTTTAATGGTCGAGTTGGGTACGCAGTATTTT
clone size: .; J gene: TRBJ2-3; CDR3 length: 16; V gene: TRBV11-3; D gene: TRBD2; CDR3 protein: CASSLGSSGSSDTQYF; CDR3 DNA: TGTGCCAGCAGCTTAGGGTCTAGCGGGAGCTCAGATACGCAGTATTTT
clone size: once; J gene: TRBJ2-7; CDR3 length: 15; V gene: TRBV19; D gene: TRBD2; CDR3 protein: CASSIGSSGAYEQYF; CDR3 DNA: TGTGCCAGTAGTATTGGGTCTAGCGGGGCCTACGAGCAGTACTTC
clone size: .; J gene: TRBJ2-3; CDR3 length: 15; V gene: TRBV7-3; D gene: .; CDR3 protein: CASSPAGQRTDTQYF; CDR3 DNA: TGTGCCAGCAGCCCAGCGGGACAGCGCACAGATACGCAGTATTTT
clone size: once; J gene: TRBJ1-5; CDR3 length: 17; V gene: TRBV7-8; D gene: .; CDR3 protein: CASSLAGGGRTNQPQHF; CDR3 DNA: TGTGCCAGCAGCTTAGCTGGGGGAGGGAGAACTAATCAGCCCCAGCATTTT
clone size: .; J gene: TRBJ1-1; CDR3 length: 15; V gene: TRBV28; D gene: .; CDR3 protein: CASSLGLDGNTEAFF; CDR3 DNA: TGTGCCAGCAGTTTAGGTCTTGACGGGAACACTGAAGCTTTCTTT
clone size: .; J gene: TRBJ1-6; CDR3 length: 17; V gene: TRBV21-1; D gene: .; CDR3 protein: CASSNAWQEPNNSPLHF; CDR3 DNA: TGTGCCAGCAGCAACGCTTGGCAGGAGCCGAATAATTCACCCCTCCACTTT
clone size: .; J gene: TRBJ2-7; CDR3 length: 13; V gene: TRBV5-1; D gene: .; CDR3 protein: CASSFSVGYEQYF; CDR3 DNA: TGCGCCAGCAGCTTTAGCGTGGGCTACGAGCAGTACTTC
clone size: .; J gene: TRBJ2-2; CDR3 length: 17; V gene: TRBV5-5; D gene: TRBD2; CDR3 protein: CASSLFSGRANTGELFF; CDR3 DNA: TGTGCCAGCAGCTTGTTTAGCGGGAGGGCGAACACCGGGGAGCTGTTTTTT
clone size: .; J gene: TRBJ1-1; CDR3 length: 13; V gene: TRBV11-2; D gene: .; CDR3 protein: CASSLGLNTEAFF; CDR3 DNA: TGTGCCAGCAGCTTAGGATTGAACACTGAAGCTTTCTTT
clone size: .; J gene: TRBJ1-2; CDR3 length: 15; V gene: TRBV6-6; D gene: TRBD1; CDR3 protein: CASSTRTGDVKGYTF; CDR3 DNA: TGTGCCAGCAGTACTCGGACAGGGGATGTGAAAGGCTACACCTTC
clone size: .; J gene: TRBJ1-2; CDR3 length: 16; V gene: TRBV5-6; D gene: TRBD1; CDR3 protein: CASSLVPGQGGYGYTF; CDR3 DNA: TGTGCCAGCAGCTTGGTCCCGGGACAGGGCGGTTATGGCTACACCTTC
clone size: .; J gene: TRBJ1-2; CDR3 length: 13; V gene: TRBV9; D gene: .; CDR3 protein: CASSVGAGDGYTF; CDR3 DNA: TGTGCCAGCAGCGTAGGGGCCGGGGATGGCTACACCTTC
clone size: .; J gene: TRBJ2-1; CDR3 length: 15; V gene: TRBV7-3; D gene: .; CDR3 protein: CASSLTGDYYNEQFF; CDR3 DNA: TGTGCCAGCAGCTTAACAGGGGATTACTACAATGAGCAGTTCTTC
clone size: .; J gene: TRBJ1-5; CDR3 length: 14; V gene: TRBV5-5; D gene: .; CDR3 protein: CASSLDIARADQHF; CDR3 DNA: TGTGCCAGCAGCTTAGACATCGCGCGGGCCGACCAGCATTTT
clone size: .; J gene: TRBJ2-2; CDR3 length: 17; V gene: TRBV5-1; D gene: .; CDR3 protein: CASSLIGGFVDTGELFF; CDR3 DNA: TGCGCCAGCAGCTTGATCGGGGGTTTTGTGGACACCGGGGAGCTGTTTTTT
clone size: few; J gene: TRBJ2-7; CDR3 length: 14; V gene: TRBV21-1; D gene: .; CDR3 protein: CASSRDSDSVEQYF; CDR3 DNA: TGTGCCAGCAGCAGGGACAGCGACTCCGTCGAGCAGTACTTC
clone size: .; J gene: TRBJ2-3; CDR3 length: 12; V gene: TRBV24-1; D gene: TRBD1; CDR3 protein: CATSTGGRIQYF; CDR3 DNA: TGTGCCACTAGTACAGGGGGCAGAATCCAGTATTTT
clone size: once; J gene: TRBJ1-2; CDR3 length: 13; V gene: TRBV7-9; D gene: .; CDR3 protein: CASSLAGGGGYTF; CDR3 DNA: TGTGCCAGCAGCTTAGCAGGCGGTGGTGGCTACACCTTC
clone size: .; J gene: TRBJ1-1; CDR3 length: 12; V gene: TRBV9; D gene: .; CDR3 protein: CASSVLTDEAFF; CDR3 DNA: TGTGCCAGCAGCGTATTGACAGATGAAGCTTTCTTT
clone size: .; J gene: TRBJ2-1; CDR3 length: 15; V gene: TRBV11-3; D gene: TRBD2; CDR3 protein: CASSSGTSGYNEQFF; CDR3 DNA: TGTGCCAGCAGCTCCGGGACTAGCGGCTACAATGAGCAGTTCTTC
clone size: .; J gene: TRBJ1-2; CDR3 length: 12; V gene: TRBV6-5; D gene: TRBD1; CDR3 protein: CASRMTGIGYTF; CDR3 DNA: TGTGCCAGCAGGATGACAGGGATCGGCTACACCTTC
clone size: .; J gene: TRBJ2-7; CDR3 length: 15; V gene: TRBV11-2; D gene: .; CDR3 protein: CASSLGLGSSYEQYF; CDR3 DNA: TGTGCCAGCAGCTTAGGGCTTGGGAGCTCCTACGAGCAGTACTTC
clone size: .; J gene: TRBJ2-5; CDR3 length: 12; V gene: TRBV18; D gene: .; CDR3 protein: CASSPSPETQYF; CDR3 DNA: TGTGCCAGCTCACCATCTCCCGAGACCCAGTACTTC
clone size: once; J gene: TRBJ1-1; CDR3 length: 15; V gene: TRBV3-1/TRBV3-2; D gene: TRBD1; CDR3 protein: CASSQERSGGTEAFF; CDR3 DNA: TGTGCCAGCAGCCAAGAAAGGTCAGGGGGAACTGAAGCTTTCTTT
clone size: .; J gene: TRBJ1-2; CDR3 length: 14; V gene: TRBV29-1; D gene: TRBD1; CDR3 protein: CSVLYMDRGRGYTF; CDR3 DNA: TGCAGCGTCCTATACATGGACAGGGGGCGAGGCTACACCTTC
clone size: few; J gene: TRBJ1-6; CDR3 length: 13; V gene: TRBV27; D gene: TRBD1; CDR3 protein: CASRDRRTSPLHF; CDR3 DNA: TGTGCCAGCAGGGACAGGCGAACTTCACCCCTCCACTTT
clone size: once; J gene: TRBJ2-1; CDR3 length: 13; V gene: TRBV3-1/TRBV3-2; D gene: .; CDR3 protein: CASSGGGWNEQFF; CDR3 DNA: TGTGCCAGCAGCGGGGGCGGGTGGAATGAGCAGTTCTTC
clone size: .; J gene: TRBJ2-3; CDR3 length: 14; V gene: TRBV27; D gene: .; CDR3 protein: CASSNRVFTDTQYF; CDR3 DNA: TGTGCCAGCAGTAACAGAGTATTCACAGATACGCAGTATTTT
clone size: .; J gene: TRBJ2-3; CDR3 length: 14; V gene: TRBV2; D gene: .; CDR3 protein: CASSEQGYTDTQYF; CDR3 DNA: TGTGCCAGCAGTGAACAGGGATACACAGATACGCAGTATTTT
clone size: .; J gene: TRBJ2-5; CDR3 length: 14; V gene: TRBV9; D gene: .; CDR3 protein: CASSVSGYQETQYF; CDR3 DNA: TGTGCCAGCAGCGTATCGGGGTATCAAGAGACCCAGTACTTC
clone size: .; J gene: TRBJ2-3; CDR3 length: 12; V gene: TRBV6-2/TRBV6-3; D gene: .; CDR3 protein: CASSFSTDTQYF; CDR3 DNA: TGTGCCAGCAGTTTTTCCACAGATACGCAGTATTTT
clone size: .; J gene: TRBJ1-4; CDR3 length: 15; V gene: TRBV6-5; D gene: .; CDR3 protein: CASREDSPTEKKLFF; CDR3 DNA: TGTGCCAGCAGGGAGGACAGCCCAACCGAGAAGAAACTGTTTTTT
clone size: .; J gene: TRBJ2-3; CDR3 length: 16; V gene: TRBV2; D gene: TRBD1; CDR3 protein: CASSEWGTGSSDTQYF; CDR3 DNA: TGTGCCAGCAGTGAGTGGGGGACAGGGAGTTCAGATACGCAGTATTTT
clone size: .; J gene: TRBJ2-2; CDR3 length: 12; V gene: TRBV30; D gene: .; CDR3 protein: CAWSVRTGELFF; CDR3 DNA: TGTGCCTGGAGTGTACGAACCGGGGAGCTGTTTTTT
clone size: few; J gene: TRBJ2-5; CDR3 length: 17; V gene: TRBV5-5; D gene: TRBD2; CDR3 protein: CASSLAAGGAVGETQYF; CDR3 DNA: TGTGCCAGCAGCTTGGCCGCGGGGGGGGCGGTCGGAGAGACCCAGTACTTC
clone size: .; J gene: TRBJ2-6; CDR3 length: 20; V gene: TRBV5-1; D gene: .; CDR3 protein: CASSLGPWGRGQSGANVLTF; CDR3 DNA: TGCGCCAGCAGCTTAGGCCCCTGGGGCAGGGGCCAATCTGGGGCCAACGTCCTGACTTTC
clone size: .; J gene: TRBJ1-1; CDR3 length: 15; V gene: TRBV2; D gene: TRBD1; CDR3 protein: CASSSGTGGTTEAFF; CDR3 DNA: TGTGCCAGCAGTTCCGGGACAGGGGGTACCACTGAAGCTTTCTTT
clone size: .; J gene: TRBJ2-5; CDR3 length: 12; V gene: TRBV29-1; D gene: .; CDR3 protein: CSVVGGSGTQYF; CDR3 DNA: TGCAGCGTTGTAGGCGGCTCCGGGACCCAGTACTTC
clone size: .; J gene: TRBJ2-1; CDR3 length: 16; V gene: TRBV6-5; D gene: TRBD2; CDR3 protein: CASSFKTSGGQNEQFF; CDR3 DNA: TGTGCCAGCAGTTTCAAGACTAGCGGGGGGCAGAATGAGCAGTTCTTC
clone size: .; J gene: TRBJ2-5; CDR3 length: 13; V gene: TRBV7-9; D gene: .; CDR3 protein: CASSLPGFETQYF; CDR3 DNA: TGTGCCAGCAGCTTACCCGGGTTCGAGACCCAGTACTTC